Sequencing of this TCR beta chain was carried out in a study of regulatory T cells in long-lasting Graves disease. Study-level findings and limits: Persistent-disease Graves' patients showed less TCR diversity than new cases.

Relying on iRepertoire HTBI primers and Arm-PCR of CDR3 regions, the team built TCR beta libraries. Original analysis: Spanning all samples, the identified segments comprised roughly 66 TRBV and 14 to 15 TRBJ. TCRdb processed the multiplex PCR reads anew with MiXCR; each CDR3 protein has one entry. The V and J calls were not made by the authors but by TCRdb's processing. The table shows about 370,000 distinct CDR3 sequences, with about 16% occurring only once. This clonotype was recorded at least ten times. Its antigen remains unknown. V lost 4 bases and J 8 bases, leaving 14 bases between the germline ends. The CDR3 loop spans 14 amino acids. CDR1 and CDR2 (germline): SNHLY, FYNNEI. Time point defined: newly diagnosed GD, antithyroid drugs for less than 3 months. PBMCs were the source of the RNA used for TCR sequencing. American Thyroid Association guidelines were used to diagnose Graves' disease.

The source is a female donor with Graves disease. Specimen: peripheral blood mononuclear cells (PBMCs), collected at new diagnosis, from a patient treated with antithyroid drugs. The chain is built from TRBV2 and TRBJ1-4, with a weak D call TRBD1 (5 bases). This CDR3 reads CASSVAGMREKLFF. The CDR3 nucleotides read TGTGCCAGCAGTGTTGCAGGGATGAGGGAAAAACTGTTTTTT.